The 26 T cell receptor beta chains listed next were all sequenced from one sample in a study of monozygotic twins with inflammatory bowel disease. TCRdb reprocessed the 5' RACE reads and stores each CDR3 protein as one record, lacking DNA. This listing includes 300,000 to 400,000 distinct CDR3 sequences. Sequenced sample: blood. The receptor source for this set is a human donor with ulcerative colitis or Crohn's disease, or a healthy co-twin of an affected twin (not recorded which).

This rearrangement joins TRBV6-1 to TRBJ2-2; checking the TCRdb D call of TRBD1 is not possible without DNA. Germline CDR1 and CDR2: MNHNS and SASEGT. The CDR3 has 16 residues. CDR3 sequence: CASSRRPTGGTGELFF.

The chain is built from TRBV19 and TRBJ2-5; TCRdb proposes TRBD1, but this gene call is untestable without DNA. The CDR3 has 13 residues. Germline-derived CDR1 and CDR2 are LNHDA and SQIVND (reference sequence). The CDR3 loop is CASSILQEETQYF.

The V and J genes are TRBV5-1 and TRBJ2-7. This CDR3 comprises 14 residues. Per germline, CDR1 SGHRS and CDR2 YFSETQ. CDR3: CASSHSGGPYEQYF.

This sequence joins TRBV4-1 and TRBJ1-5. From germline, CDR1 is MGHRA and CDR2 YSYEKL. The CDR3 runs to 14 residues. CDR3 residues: CASSQGSSNQPQHF.

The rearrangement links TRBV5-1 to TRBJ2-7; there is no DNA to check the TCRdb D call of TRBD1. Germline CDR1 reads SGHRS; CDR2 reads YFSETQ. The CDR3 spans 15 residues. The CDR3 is CASSRDRTGDYEQYF. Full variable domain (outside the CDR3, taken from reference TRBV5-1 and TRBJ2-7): KAGVTQTPRYLIKTRGQQVTLSCSPISGHRSVSWYQQTPGQGLQFLFEYFSETQRNKGNFPGRFSGRQFSNSRSEMNVSTLELGDSALYLCASSRDRTGDYEQYFGPGTRLTVT.

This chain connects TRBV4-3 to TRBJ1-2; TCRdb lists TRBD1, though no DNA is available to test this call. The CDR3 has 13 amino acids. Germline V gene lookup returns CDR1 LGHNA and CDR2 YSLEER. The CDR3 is CASSQGAGDGYTF.

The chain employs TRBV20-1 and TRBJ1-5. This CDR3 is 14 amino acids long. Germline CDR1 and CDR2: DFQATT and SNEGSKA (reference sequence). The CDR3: CSASGWDRNQPQHF.

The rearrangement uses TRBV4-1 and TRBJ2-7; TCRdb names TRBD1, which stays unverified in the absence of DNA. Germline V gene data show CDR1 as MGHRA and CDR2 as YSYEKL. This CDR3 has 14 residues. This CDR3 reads CASSQPDRGNEQYF.

CDR3 residues: CASRTHGTGETQYF. The J gene is TRBJ2-5, the V gene TRBV6-1; TCRdb returns TRBD1, unconfirmable since there is no DNA. Germline V gene data show CDR1 as MNHNS and CDR2 as SASEGT. The CDR3 is 14 residues long.

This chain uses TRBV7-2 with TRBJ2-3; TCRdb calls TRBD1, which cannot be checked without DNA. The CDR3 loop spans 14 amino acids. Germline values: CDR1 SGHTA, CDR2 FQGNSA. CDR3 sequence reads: CASSSRESTDTQYF.

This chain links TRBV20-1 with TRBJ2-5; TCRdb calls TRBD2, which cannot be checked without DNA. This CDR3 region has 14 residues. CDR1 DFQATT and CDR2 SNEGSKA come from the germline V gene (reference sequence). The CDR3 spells CSAQRTSDGETQYF.

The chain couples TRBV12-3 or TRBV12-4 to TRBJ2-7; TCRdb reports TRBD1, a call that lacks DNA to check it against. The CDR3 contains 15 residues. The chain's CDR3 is CASRLSGTGGDEQYF.

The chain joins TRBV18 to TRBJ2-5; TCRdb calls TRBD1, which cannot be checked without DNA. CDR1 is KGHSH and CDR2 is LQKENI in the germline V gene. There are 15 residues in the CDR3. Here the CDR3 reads CASSPMLPLQETQYF. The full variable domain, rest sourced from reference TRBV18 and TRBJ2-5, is NAGVMQNPRHLVRRRGQEARLRCSPMKGHSHVYWYRQLPEEGLKFMVYLQKENIIDESGMPKERFSAEFPKEGPSILRIQQVVRGDSAAYFCASSPMLPLQETQYFGPGTRLLVL.

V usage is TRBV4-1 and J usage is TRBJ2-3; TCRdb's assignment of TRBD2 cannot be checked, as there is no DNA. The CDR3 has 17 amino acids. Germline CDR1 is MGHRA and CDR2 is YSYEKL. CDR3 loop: CASSQDPSGVSTDTQYF.

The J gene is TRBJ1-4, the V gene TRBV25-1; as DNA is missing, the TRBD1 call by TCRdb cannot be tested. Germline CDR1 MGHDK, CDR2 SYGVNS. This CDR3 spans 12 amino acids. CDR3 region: CASRQGSEKLFF.

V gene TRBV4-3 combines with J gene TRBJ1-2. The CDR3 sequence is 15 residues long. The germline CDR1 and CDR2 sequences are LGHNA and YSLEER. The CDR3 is CASSQGGPVGYGYTF.

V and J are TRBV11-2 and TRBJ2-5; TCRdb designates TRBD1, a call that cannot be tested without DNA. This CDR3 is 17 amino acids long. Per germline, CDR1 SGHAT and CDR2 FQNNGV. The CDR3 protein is CASSFATGGAVQETQYF.

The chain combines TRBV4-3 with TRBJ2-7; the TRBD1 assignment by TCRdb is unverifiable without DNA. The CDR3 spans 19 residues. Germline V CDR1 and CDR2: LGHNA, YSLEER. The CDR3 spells CASSQARQASWDSRYEQYF.

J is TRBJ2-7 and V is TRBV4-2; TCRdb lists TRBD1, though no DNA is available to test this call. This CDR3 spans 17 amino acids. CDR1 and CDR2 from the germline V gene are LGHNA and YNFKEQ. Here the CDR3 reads CASSHSRKDRVYNEQYF.

The CDR3 sequence is CASSDLTSAEQFF. The chain recombines TRBV9 with TRBJ2-1; the D call from TCRdb, TRBD2, cannot be confirmed without DNA. The CDR3 is 13 residues long. Germline V gives CDR1 SGDLS, CDR2 YYNGEE.

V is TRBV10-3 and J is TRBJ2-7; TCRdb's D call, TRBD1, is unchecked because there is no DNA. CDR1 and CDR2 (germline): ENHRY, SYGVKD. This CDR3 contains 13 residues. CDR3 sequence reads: CAINTGQGHEQYF.

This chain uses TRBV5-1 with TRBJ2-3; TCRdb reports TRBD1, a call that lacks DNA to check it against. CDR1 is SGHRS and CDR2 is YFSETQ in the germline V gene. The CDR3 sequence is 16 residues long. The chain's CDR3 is CASSSGRTGGPDTQYF.

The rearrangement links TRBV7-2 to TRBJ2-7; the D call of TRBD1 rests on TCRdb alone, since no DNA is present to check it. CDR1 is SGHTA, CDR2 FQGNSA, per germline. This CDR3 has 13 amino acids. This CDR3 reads CASKPPGAYEQYF.

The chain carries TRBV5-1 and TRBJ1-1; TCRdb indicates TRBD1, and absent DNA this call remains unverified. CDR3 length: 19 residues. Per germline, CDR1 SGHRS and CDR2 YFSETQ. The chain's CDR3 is CASSLGLRGATVRDTEAFF.

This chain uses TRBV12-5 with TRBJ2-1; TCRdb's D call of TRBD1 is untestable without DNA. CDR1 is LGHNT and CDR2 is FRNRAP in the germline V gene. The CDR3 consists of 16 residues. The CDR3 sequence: CASGYGGQGGYNEQFF.

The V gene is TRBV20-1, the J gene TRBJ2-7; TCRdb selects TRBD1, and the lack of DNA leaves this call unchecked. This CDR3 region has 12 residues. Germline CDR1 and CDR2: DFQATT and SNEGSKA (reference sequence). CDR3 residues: CSAIGQGGEQYF.